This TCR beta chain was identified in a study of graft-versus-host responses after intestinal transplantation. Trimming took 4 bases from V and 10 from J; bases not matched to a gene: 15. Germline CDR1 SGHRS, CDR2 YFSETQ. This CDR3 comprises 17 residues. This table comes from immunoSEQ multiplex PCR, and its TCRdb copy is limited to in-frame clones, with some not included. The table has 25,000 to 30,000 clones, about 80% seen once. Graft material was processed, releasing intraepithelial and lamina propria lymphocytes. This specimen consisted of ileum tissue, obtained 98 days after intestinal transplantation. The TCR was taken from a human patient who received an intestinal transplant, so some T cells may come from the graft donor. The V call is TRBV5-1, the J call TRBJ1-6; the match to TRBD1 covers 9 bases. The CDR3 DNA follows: TGCGCCAGCAGCCGTGAAGGGGGACAGGGCTTGAGATCACCCCTCCACTTT. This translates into CASSREGGQGLRSPLHF.